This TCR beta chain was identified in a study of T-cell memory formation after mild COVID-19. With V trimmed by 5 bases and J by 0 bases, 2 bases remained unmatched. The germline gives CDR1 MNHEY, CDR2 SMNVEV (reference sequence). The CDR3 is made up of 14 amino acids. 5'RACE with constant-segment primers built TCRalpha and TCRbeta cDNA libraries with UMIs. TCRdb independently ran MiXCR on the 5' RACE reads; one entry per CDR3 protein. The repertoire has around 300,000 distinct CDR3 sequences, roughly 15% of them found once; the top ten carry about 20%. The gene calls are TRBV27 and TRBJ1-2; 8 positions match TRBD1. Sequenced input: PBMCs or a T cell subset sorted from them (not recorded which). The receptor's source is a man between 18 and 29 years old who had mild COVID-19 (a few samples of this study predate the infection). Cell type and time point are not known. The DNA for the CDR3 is TGTGCCAGCAGTGTGACAGGGGCTAACTATGGCTACACCTTC. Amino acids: CASSVTGANYGYTF.